Shown below are 26 T cell receptor beta chains from a single sample sequenced in a study of cytomegalovirus exposure and HLA in healthy donors. Both 60 Vbeta primers and 13 Jbeta primers went into the PCR. Generated by immunoSEQ multiplex PCR, the TCRdb table keeps only in-frame clones and is missing some. This table has 160,000 or so clones, more than 70% appearing once. The material sequenced was PBMCs. These receptors were collected from a man aged 25 to 45 in good health and CMV-seronegative.

V gene TRBV30 combines with J gene TRBJ2-7, with 10 nucleotides matching TRBD1. The CDR3 has 15 amino acids. Looked up from germline, CDR1 is GTSNPN and CDR2 is SVGIG (reference sequence). J was trimmed by 3 bases and V by 0 bases; bases with no gene match: 5. The CDR3 region is CAWSVPRDRGYEQYF. CDR3 DNA: TGTGCCTGGAGTGTACCTCGGGACAGGGGCTACGAGCAGTACTTC.

The chain is built from TRBV7-3 and TRBJ2-2, with D unclear. Germline V gene data show CDR1 as SGHTA and CDR2 as FQGTGA. The CDR3 runs to 14 residues. V was trimmed by 5 bases and J by 5 bases, leaving 12 bases between them. This CDR3 reads CASSLTVGTGELFF. In DNA, the CDR3 is TGTGCCAGCAGCCTCACCGTCGGGACCGGGGAGCTGTTTTTT.

In this sample, this clone turned up once. V usage is TRBV11-2 and J usage is TRBJ2-7; TRBD1 aligns across 9 bases. Per germline, CDR1 SGHAT and CDR2 FQNNGV. There are 14 residues in the CDR3. The ends lost 5 bases at V and 0 bases at J; junction bases unmatched: 2. The CDR3 nucleotides are TGTGCCAGCAGCCGGGACAGGGACTCCTACGAGCAGTACTTC. It codes for CASSRDRDSYEQYF.

The genes are TRBV29-1 and TRBJ2-3, with TRBD2 as a possible D gene (5 bases). The V gene's germline CDR1 is SQVTM and CDR2 ANQGSEA. Trimming left V 7 bases short and J 1 base short, with 15 bases between. The CDR3 covers 14 residues. CDR3 DNA: TGCAGCGCTAGAATCCCCGGGGGCACAGATACGCAGTATTTT. Its protein product is CSARIPGGTDTQYF.

The chain is built from TRBV29-1 and TRBJ2-5; TRBD2 matches at 12 bases. The germline CDR1 and CDR2 sequences are SQVTM and ANQGSEA. The CDR3 is made up of 16 amino acids. Germline trimming cut 4 bases from V and 5 bases from J; bases unmatched to any gene: 11. CDR3 in DNA: TGCAGCGTTGGGAGGAGACTAGCGGGGGATGGGGAGACCCAGTACTTC. It specifies CSVGRRLAGDGETQYF. The whole variable domain, remainder taken from reference TRBV29-1 and TRBJ2-5, is SAVISQKPSRDICQRGTSLTIQCQVDSQVTMMFWYRQQPGQSLTLIATANQGSEATYESGFVIDKFPISRPNLTFSTLTVSNMSPEDSSIYLCSVGRRLAGDGETQYFGPGTRLLVL.

V is TRBV7-9 and J is TRBJ1-2; TRBD1 matches at 7 bases. Trimming removed 0 bases from V and 0 bases from J; junction bases left unmatched: 1. The CDR3 has 15 residues. CDR1 and CDR2 (germline): SEHNR, FQNEAQ (reference sequence). The CDR3: CASSLAGQANYGYTF. In DNA, the CDR3 is TGTGCCAGCAGCTTAGCCGGACAGGCTAACTATGGCTACACCTTC.

CDR3 loop: CASSPQNPQETQYF. The CDR3 region has the DNA TGCGCCAGCAGCCCCCAGAACCCCCAAGAGACCCAGTACTTC. The chain employs TRBV5-1 and TRBJ2-5, with D uncertain. The length of the CDR3 is 14 residues. The V end lost 4 bases, the J end lost 1 base, and 11 bases lay between the germline ends. Per the germline V gene, CDR1 is SGHRS and CDR2 is YFSETQ.

The sample holds one count of this clone. This rearrangement joins TRBV7-2 to TRBJ1-6; 8 bases line up with TRBD1. Unmatched junction bases numbered 8, after V lost 5 bases and J lost 5 bases. Looked up from germline, CDR1 is SGHTA and CDR2 is FQGNSA. The CDR3 extends over 16 amino acids. The chain's CDR3 is CASSRRQGADNSPLHF. The CDR3 DNA follows: TGTGCCAGCAGCCGAAGGCAGGGGGCGGATAATTCACCCCTCCACTTT.

This chain joins TRBV19 and TRBJ2-7, with TRBD1 matching over 9 bases. Germline CDR1 LNHDA, CDR2 SQIVND (reference sequence). With V trimmed by 3 bases and J by 3 bases, 3 bases remained unmatched. This CDR3 is built from 14 residues. In DNA form, the CDR3 reads TGTGCCAGTAGTATCCGGACAGGGGTCTACGAGCAGTACTTC. Translating gives CASSIRTGVYEQYF. The variable domain in full, with the rest retrieved from reference TRBV19 and TRBJ2-7, is DGGITQSPKYLFRKEGQNVTLSCEQNLNHDAMYWYRQDPGQGLRLIYYSQIVNDFQKGDIAEGYSVSREKKESFPLTVTSAQKNPTAFYLCASSIRTGVYEQYFGPGTRLTVT.

The chain uses TRBV5-4 and TRBJ2-2; tentative D call: TRBD1 (6 bases). V was cut by 5 bases and J by 5 bases, with 16 bases left in between. CDR1 SGHNT and CDR2 YYREEE come from the germline V gene (reference sequence). The CDR3 spans 15 residues. Here the CDR3 DNA reads TGTGCCAGCAGGTTTTTGACAGGCGGGACCGGGGAGCTGTTTTTT. Its protein is CASRFLTGGTGELFF.

This chain joins TRBV6-1 and TRBJ2-7, with 9 positions matching TRBD1. Trimming at V came to 4 bases and at J to 6 bases, leaving 4 bases not matched to a gene. Germline V lookup: CDR1 MNHNS, CDR2 SASEGT. The CDR3 is made up of 13 amino acids. The CDR3 coding sequence is TGTGCCAGCAGTGTCCGGGACAGGGTCGAGCAGTACTTC. Translation: CASSVRDRVEQYF.

The CDR3 protein is CASSAWGVEPYEQYF. For the CDR3, the DNA is TGTGCCAGTAGCGCGTGGGGGGTCGAGCCCTACGAGCAGTACTTC. The V gene is TRBV19, the J gene TRBJ2-7, with D perhaps TRBD2 (6 bases). Trimming pared 6 bases from V and 2 bases from J, leaving 17 bases between. This CDR3 has 15 amino acids. CDR1 and CDR2 (germline): LNHDA, SQIVND (reference sequence).

The CDR3 DNA is TGTGCCAGCAGTCAAAGTAGCGGGAGGGCCTGGGGCACAGATACGCAGTATTTT. It specifies CASSQSSGRAWGTDTQYF. V and J are TRBV7-3 and TRBJ2-3, with 11 bases lining up with TRBD2. Unmatched junction bases numbered 12, after V lost 6 bases and J lost 1 base. Looked up from germline, CDR1 is SGHTA and CDR2 is FQGTGA. This CDR3 region has 18 residues.

The rearrangement links TRBV11-2 to TRBJ2-1; TRBD1 matches at 8 bases. The V gene's germline CDR1 is SGHAT and CDR2 FQNNGV. V gave up 5 bases and J gave up 8 bases; unmatched junction bases: 5. The CDR3 covers 13 residues. CDR3: CASSVGQGYEQFF. Here the CDR3 DNA reads TGTGCCAGCAGCGTAGGACAGGGATATGAGCAGTTCTTC.

This chain uses TRBV29-1 with TRBJ2-2, with D maybe TRBD1 (5 bases). Germline assignment: CDR1 SQVTM and CDR2 ANQGSEA. The CDR3 consists of 14 residues. Trimming cost V 7 bases and J 7 bases, with 19 bases left between them. CDR3 in DNA: TGCAGCGCCCGACAGAACTCAAGGGACGGGGAGCTGTTTTTT. Translating it yields CSARQNSRDGELFF.

This chain joins TRBV20-1 and TRBJ2-7, with D maybe TRBD1 (6 bases). Germline V gene data show CDR1 as DFQATT and CDR2 as SNEGSKA (reference sequence). V was trimmed by 5 bases and J by 6 bases, leaving 11 bases between them. The CDR3 covers 11 residues. CDR3 in amino acids: CSASRGGEQYF. CDR3 sequence (DNA): TGCAGTGCTTCCAGGGGTGGCGAGCAGTACTTC.

CDR3 in amino acids: CASSSNRGRGTGELFF. The CDR3 DNA follows: TGTGCCAGCAGTTCAAACAGGGGGCGCGGCACCGGGGAGCTGTTTTTT. V and J are TRBV27 and TRBJ2-2, with 9 nucleotides matching TRBD1. Germline trimming cut 4 bases from V and 4 bases from J; bases unmatched to any gene: 7. CDR3 length equals 16 residues. CDR1 MNHEY and CDR2 SMNVEV come from the germline V gene (reference sequence).

The genes are TRBV7-8 and TRBJ1-1; 8 positions match TRBD1. This CDR3 comprises 16 residues. Germline V gene data show CDR1 as SGHVS and CDR2 as FQNEAQ. With 5 bases clipped from V and 2 bases from J, the junction kept 10 bases outside the gene matches. The CDR3 nucleotides read TGTGCCAGCAGCGAATACAGGGGGAAGATAAACACTGAAGCTTTCTTT. It yields the protein CASSEYRGKINTEAFF.

This chain joins TRBV2 and TRBJ2-7, with 14 bases fitting TRBD2. The V segment lost 6 bases and the J segment 2 bases; nucleotides outside the gene matches: 3. Per the germline V gene, CDR1 is SNHLY and CDR2 is FYNNEI. The CDR3 totals 15 residues. The CDR3 sequence is CASRGGLAGAYEQYF. The CDR3 DNA is TGTGCCAGCAGGGGGGGACTAGCGGGGGCCTACGAGCAGTACTTC.

V gene TRBV7-2 combines with J gene TRBJ2-3; D remains unclear. This CDR3 spans 12 amino acids. Trimming took off 6 bases at V and 5 bases at J, with 9 bases between the two ends. Germline CDR1 and CDR2: SGHTA and FQGNSA. The CDR3 sequence is CASRPRVDTQYF. The CDR3 nucleotides read TGTGCCAGCAGACCCCGAGTAGATACGCAGTATTTT.

V gene TRBV15 combines with J gene TRBJ1-5; D is unresolved. The germline V and J ends were trimmed by 3 bases and 0 bases, with 15 bases remaining between them. The CDR3 loop spans 17 amino acids. In germline, CDR1 is LNHNV, CDR2 YYDKDF (reference sequence). DNA for the CDR3: TGTGCCACCAGCAGCGCCTTGGAGATAAATAGCAATCAGCCCCAGCATTTT. Translated: CATSSALEINSNQPQHF.

The V gene is TRBV28, the J gene TRBJ2-7, with 8 bases that match TRBD1. Per germline, CDR1 MDHEN and CDR2 SYDVKM. This CDR3 is built from 13 residues. The J segment lost 3 bases and the V segment lost 5 bases, leaving 3 bases of the junction unmatched. The CDR3 here is CASSGQGGYEQYF. CDR3 in DNA: TGTGCCAGCAGTGGACAGGGAGGCTACGAGCAGTACTTC.

The rearrangement uses TRBV15 and TRBJ2-5, with 8 positions matching TRBD1. From germline, CDR1 is LNHNV and CDR2 YYDKDF (reference sequence). This CDR3 is 15 amino acids long. J lost 5 bases, V lost 3 bases, and 8 bases had no gene match. The CDR3 DNA sequence: TGTGCCACCAGCAGTGGACAGGGCCTCGGGGAGACCCAGTACTTC. It is translated as CATSSGQGLGETQYF.

J is TRBJ1-2 and V is TRBV27, with D possibly matching TRBD1 (5 bases). This CDR3 contains 15 residues. Germline V gene data show CDR1 as MNHEY and CDR2 as SMNVEV (reference sequence). The V gene lost 5 bases and the J gene lost 2 bases, with 15 bases spanning the gap. CDR3 nucleotide sequence: TGTGCCAGCAGTCCCCTCAGGGAAACAAACTATGGCTACACCTTC. Amino acid sequence: CASSPLRETNYGYTF.

V gene TRBV9 combines with J gene TRBJ2-1, with D possibly being TRBD2 (5 bases). Germline CDR1 SGDLS, CDR2 YYNGEE. The CDR3 is 16 amino acids. V was clipped by 2 bases and J by 1 base, with 13 bases between them. The CDR3, as DNA: TGTGCCAGCAGCGTCTCCGGGGAATTTTCCTACAATGAGCAGTTCTTC. Its translation is CASSVSGEFSYNEQFF.

The chain couples TRBV4-1 to TRBJ1-1; possible D gene TRBD1, 6 bases. CDR1 MGHRA and CDR2 YSYEKL come from the germline V gene. Trimming removed 3 bases at V and 2 bases at J, with 16 bases between. CDR3 length: 16 residues. CDR3 residues: CASSHVGQRVNTEAFF. CDR3 DNA sequence: TGCGCCAGCAGCCATGTCGGACAGAGAGTTAACACTGAAGCTTTCTTT.